The clone carrying this T cell receptor beta chain was seen ten or more times. Its antigen is not known. The data derive from a study of T cells in Graves' hyperthyroidism and ophthalmopathy. Across the study: Any treatment followed the collection of peripheral blood at initial diagnosis.

The CDR3 sequence is 13 residues long. Germline V gives CDR1 MNHEY, CDR2 SMNVEV (reference sequence). Trimming took off 0 bases at V and 14 bases at J, with 11 bases between the two ends. Findings of the study overall: The model predicted ophthalmopathy a median approximately 6 months before onset.

What was amplified from RNA transcripts were TCR beta CDR3 regions. HTBI primers were used for first-round RT-PCR of the TCR CDR3. TCRdb itself ran the multiplex PCR reads through MiXCR, one entry per CDR3 protein. This sample yields hundreds of thousands of distinct CDR3 sequences, of which 15% to 20% are seen a single time; 15% to 20% belongs to the top ten. Sequencing input: blood. The receptor was isolated from a woman aged 18-29 years with Graves' ophthalmopathy. The chain has TRBV27 and TRBJ1-6, with D unclear. CDR3 nucleotides: TGTGCCAGCAGTTTATCGGGTTCTACGTCCCTCCACTTT. Its translation: CASSLSGSTSLHF.